The 13 T cell receptor beta chains below were found in one sample sequenced in a study of T cells expressing NK-cell markers. Following a re-call of the 5' RACE reads, TCRdb has one entry per CDR3 protein and lacks DNA. Its table lists about 460,000 distinct CDR3 sequences. Sample: blood T cells: a sorted CD56 or NKG2C T cell subset, CD4+ or CD8+ T cells, or bulk PBMC T cells (not recorded which). The receptors come from a woman between 50 and 59 years old in good health.

V gene TRBV24-1 combines with J gene TRBJ2-1; the D call from TCRdb, TRBD1, cannot be confirmed without DNA. The germline CDR1 and CDR2 sequences are KGHDR and SFDVKD. CDR3 length equals 14 residues. The CDR3: CATSDPQPGRRQFF.

V usage is TRBV12-3 or TRBV12-4 and J usage is TRBJ2-1. This CDR3 has 13 amino acids. The CDR3 loop reads CASCRRVYNEQFF.

This sequence joins TRBV6-1 and TRBJ2-7; absent DNA, TCRdb's TRBD1 call cannot be checked. This CDR3 is built from 14 residues. Germline V gene sequence: CDR1 MNHNS, CDR2 SASEGT. The CDR3 sequence: CASSGWPGVYEQYF.

The CDR3 loop reads CASSRSGTGFTGELFF. This chain joins TRBV12-3 or TRBV12-4 and TRBJ2-2; TCRdb returns TRBD1, unconfirmable since there is no DNA. This CDR3 is built from 16 residues.

The chain couples TRBV6-5 to TRBJ2-7; TCRdb reports TRBD1, a call that lacks DNA to check it against. Germline V gene sequence: CDR1 MNHEY, CDR2 SVGAGI. This CDR3 is 15 amino acids long. CDR3 residues: CASSYTLGQSYEQYF.

The chain carries TRBV7-2 and TRBJ1-4. The germline CDR1 and CDR2 sequences are SGHTA and FQGNSA. The CDR3 spans 14 residues. The CDR3 loop is CASSKSTEGEKLFF.

This chain joins TRBV7-9 and TRBJ2-1; TCRdb's D call of TRBD1 is untestable without DNA. CDR1 and CDR2 from the germline V gene are SEHNR and FQNEAQ (reference sequence). The CDR3 consists of 15 residues. This CDR3 reads CASSYGTGANNEQFF.

The chain recombines TRBV5-1 with TRBJ1-6; the D call from TCRdb, TRBD1, cannot be confirmed without DNA. The CDR3 sequence is 14 residues long. Germline CDR1 and CDR2: SGHRS and YFSETQ. This chain's CDR3 is CASSSNRVGSPLHF.

The chain uses TRBV5-1 and TRBJ1-1. Germline V lookup: CDR1 SGHRS, CDR2 YFSETQ. This CDR3 has 13 residues. CDR3 sequence reads: CASSGDINTEAFF.

The CDR3 spells CSPVLADNEQFF. The chain has TRBV29-1 and TRBJ2-1; TCRdb indicates TRBD1, and absent DNA this call remains unverified. From germline, CDR1 is SQVTM and CDR2 ANQGSEA. The CDR3 totals 12 residues.

This chain connects TRBV5-1 to TRBJ2-1; TCRdb's D call, TRBD2, is unchecked because there is no DNA. Looked up from germline, CDR1 is SGHRS and CDR2 is YFSETQ. This CDR3 spans 16 amino acids. CDR3 amino acids: CASSLTAGGVYNEQFF.

The chain has TRBV3-1 and TRBJ2-5. CDR1 and CDR2 (germline): LGHDT, YNNKEL (reference sequence). The CDR3 runs 15 residues. The CDR3 loop reads CASSQDRFTRETQYF.

This chain connects TRBV5-1 to TRBJ2-5; without DNA, the TCRdb call of TRBD1 cannot be checked. Per germline, CDR1 SGHRS and CDR2 YFSETQ. The CDR3 loop spans 13 amino acids. The CDR3 loop reads CASSSQVGETQYF.